This is a list of T cell receptor beta chains from one sample in a study of post-analysis software for immune sequencing data. One entry per CDR3 protein, called by TCRdb with MiXCR from the PCR reads. The sample holds over 150,000 distinct CDR3 sequences; approximately 28% are singletons and the top ten take approximately 1.5%. What was sequenced was blood. These receptors all stem from a girl under 18 with multiple sclerosis. Both conserved end residues are part of each CDR3. Fields, in order: D gene, J gene, clone size, V gene, CDR3 protein, CDR3 DNA. D genes are given only for firm matches. Clone size is not always given. Where it is, it says once, few, many or a class for expanded clones.

>TRBD2|TRBJ2-1|few|TRBV11-2
CASSLGTGGSYEQFF
TGTGCCAGCAGCTTAGGTACTGGCGGGAGTTATGAGCAGTTCTTC
>-|TRBJ2-5|many|TRBV18
CASSPPEGTGETQYF
TGTGCCAGCTCACCACCGGAGGGGACCGGAGAGACCCAGTACTTC
>-|TRBJ2-3|many|TRBV29-1
CSVDGGAGAPDTQYF
TGCAGCGTTGACGGGGGCGCGGGGGCCCCAGATACGCAGTATTTT
>-|TRBJ1-6|few|TRBV5-1
CASSPAPTKDSPLHF
TGCGCCAGCAGCCCGGCCCCGACGAAGGATTCACCCCTCCACTTT
>TRBD2|TRBJ2-7|few|TRBV7-9
CASSLGTSGLAGDEQYF
TGTGCCAGCAGCTTAGGAACATCGGGACTAGCGGGAGACGAGCAGTACTTC
>-|TRBJ2-1|few|TRBV3-1
CASSQVSGLYEQFF
TGTGCCAGCAGCCAAGTATCTGGCTTGTATGAGCAGTTCTTC
>TRBD1|TRBJ2-1|few|TRBV7-9
CASSSTGPSYNEQFF
TGTGCCAGCAGCTCGACAGGGCCGAGCTACAATGAGCAGTTCTTC
>-|TRBJ2-1|-|TRBV3-1
CASSQDIAASYNEQFF
TGTGCCAGCAGCCAAGATATCGCGGCCTCCTACAATGAGCAGTTCTTC
>TRBD1|TRBJ1-2|few|TRBV19
CASSPGTGFNYGYTF
TGTGCCAGTAGTCCGGGGACAGGTTTTAACTATGGCTACACCTTC
>-|TRBJ2-7|-|TRBV27
CASSLLPGFSYEQYF
TGTGCCAGCAGTTTACTACCCGGGTTTTCCTACGAGCAGTACTTC
>TRBD1|TRBJ1-5|-|TRBV19
CASSTFRDRGQPQHF
TGTGCCAGTAGTACGTTCCGGGACAGGGGACAGCCCCAGCATTTT
>TRBD1|TRBJ2-3|few|TRBV6-1
CASSRLWTGGADTQYF
TGTGCCAGCAGTCGCCTTTGGACAGGTGGCGCAGATACGCAGTATTTT
>-|TRBJ1-1|-|TRBV20-1
CSAREGVQEKAFF
TGCAGTGCTAGGGAAGGGGTCCAAGAGAAAGCTTTCTTT
>-|TRBJ1-2|many|TRBV5-1
CASSLTSTQDYGYTF
TGCGCCAGCAGCCTGACGTCCACACAGGACTATGGCTACACCTTC
>TRBD1|TRBJ2-7|-|TRBV7-8
CASSSNRDRVSSYYYEQYF
TGTGCCAGCAGTTCCAACCGGGACAGGGTCTCTTCCTACTACTACGAGCAGTACTTC
>TRBD1|TRBJ1-5|-|TRBV2
CASSEGTGAPQHF
TGTGCCAGCAGTGAGGGAACAGGGGCCCCCCAGCATTTT
>-|TRBJ2-1|few|TRBV10-3
CAISESHSYNEQFF
TGTGCCATCAGTGAGTCCCATTCCTACAATGAGCAGTTCTTC
>-|TRBJ2-3|many|TRBV9
CASKSDGADTQYF
TGTGCCAGCAAATCTGACGGTGCAGATACGCAGTATTTT
>-|TRBJ1-2|many|TRBV29-1
CSVERGWGYTF
TGCAGCGTTGAGAGGGGTTGGGGCTACACCTTC
>TRBD2|TRBJ2-7|-|TRBV9
CASSAYSGPSGWDEQYF
TGTGCCAGCAGCGCATACTCGGGACCTAGCGGTTGGGACGAGCAGTACTTC
>TRBD2|TRBJ2-1|-|TRBV6-2/TRBV6-3
CASSYFPGGYNEQFF
TGTGCCAGCAGTTACTTTCCGGGGGGCTACAATGAGCAGTTCTTC
>-|TRBJ2-5|-|TRBV14
CASSPNLAGYQETQYF
TGTGCCAGCAGCCCCAACTTGGCGGGGTACCAAGAGACCCAGTACTTC
>-|TRBJ2-1|-|TRBV7-9
CASSLHGDNEQFF
TGTGCCAGCAGCTTACACGGAGACAATGAGCAGTTCTTC
>-|TRBJ2-1|few|TRBV29-1
CSGRDGSSYNEQFF
TGCAGCGGCCGTGACGGGAGCTCCTACAATGAGCAGTTCTTC
>TRBD2|TRBJ2-1|few|TRBV28
CASSQPGGWNEQFF
TGTGCCAGCAGCCAACCGGGGGGGTGGAATGAGCAGTTCTTC
>-|TRBJ2-5|many|TRBV20-1
CSAPGVGETQYF
TGCAGTGCTCCAGGGGTGGGAGAGACCCAGTACTTC
>-|TRBJ1-1|few|TRBV12-5
CASGPAGQEAFF
TGTGCTAGTGGACCCGCGGGGCAGGAAGCTTTCTTT
>-|TRBJ2-4|few|TRBV24-1
CATSDLAGAPQYF
TGTGCCACCAGTGATTTGGCGGGGGCCCCGCAGTACTTC
>TRBD1|TRBJ2-7|-|TRBV6-5
CASSRQGELYEQYF
TGTGCCAGCAGTCGACAGGGTGAATTGTACGAGCAGTACTTC
>TRBD1|TRBJ1-2|many|TRBV12-3/TRBV12-4
CASSLTGGGNYGYTF
TGTGCCAGCAGCCTTACAGGGGGAGGTAACTATGGCTACACCTTC
>-|TRBJ2-7|few|TRBV6-1
CASSEWRDPSYEQYF
TGTGCCAGCAGTGAATGGCGGGATCCTTCCTACGAGCAGTACTTC
>-|TRBJ1-6|many|TRBV13
CASSSWGNPESPLHF
TGTGCCAGCAGCTCCTGGGGGAACCCTGAGTCACCCCTCCACTTT
>TRBD2|TRBJ2-1|-|TRBV11-3
CASSQRGRDLGEQFF
TGTGCCAGCAGCCAGCGCGGGAGGGATCTGGGTGAGCAGTTCTTC
>TRBD2|TRBJ2-1|few|TRBV6-5
CASSRLAGGLYNEQFF
TGTGCCAGCAGTAGACTAGCGGGAGGACTCTACAATGAGCAGTTCTTC
>-|TRBJ2-1|-|TRBV9
CASSVYPPRGSYNEQFF
TGTGCCAGCAGCGTATACCCGCCCCGCGGTTCCTACAATGAGCAGTTCTTC
>-|TRBJ2-3|many|TRBV20-1
CSARLNTDTQYF
TGCAGTGCTAGACTGAACACAGATACGCAGTATTTT
>-|TRBJ2-5|many|TRBV12-3/TRBV12-4
CASRTSLSQETQYF
TGTGCCAGCAGAACTAGTCTCTCGCAAGAGACCCAGTACTTC
>-|TRBJ2-4|-|TRBV2
CASSDRSRKVDIQYF
TGTGCCAGCAGTGACCGTAGCCGGAAGGTGGACATTCAGTACTTC
>-|TRBJ1-1|-|TRBV12-3/TRBV12-4
CACSHKSNTEAFF
TGTGCCTGCAGCCATAAGTCGAACACTGAAGCTTTCTTT
>TRBD1|TRBJ1-1|-|TRBV6-4
CASSAGTENTEAFF
TGTGCCAGCAGTGCCGGGACAGAGAACACTGAAGCTTTCTTT
>-|TRBJ2-5|many|TRBV5-1
CASSSQGIETQYF
TGCGCCAGCAGCTCACAGGGAATAGAGACCCAGTACTTC
>-|TRBJ2-1|many|TRBV7-2
CASSLLGSSYNEQFF
TGTGCCAGCAGCTTATTGGGGAGCTCCTACAATGAGCAGTTCTTC
>-|TRBJ2-6|-|TRBV4-3
CASSREVGSGANVLTF
TGCGCCAGCAGCCGAGAAGTGGGTTCTGGGGCCAACGTCCTGACTTTC
>-|TRBJ1-3|-|TRBV7-9
CASTPSGDSGNTIYF
TGTGCCAGCACTCCTTCGGGGGACTCTGGAAACACCATATATTTT
>TRBD1|TRBJ1-5|-|TRBV12-3/TRBV12-4
CASSLKGRGLGSNQPQHF
TGTGCCAGCAGTTTGAAGGGGAGGGGGCTGGGGAGCAATCAGCCCCAGCATTTT
>TRBD2|TRBJ2-7|-|TRBV27
CASRTSVSHEQYF
TGTGCCAGTCGGACTAGCGTGTCCCACGAGCAGTACTTC